Shown below are 23 T cell receptor beta chains from a single sample sequenced in a study of cytomegalovirus exposure and HLA in healthy donors. The primer mix had 60 Vbeta and 13 Jbeta primers. TCRdb's table, derived via immunoSEQ multiplex PCR, lists solely in-frame clones and lacks some. The table records about 100,000 clones, 65% to 80% of them present only once. Sequenced: PBMCs. The receptors here all came from a male donor in good health and CMV-seronegative.

This clone was counted only a few times. The chain joins TRBV5-4 to TRBJ2-1, with 8 bases fitting TRBD2. The germline V gene encodes CDR1 SGHNT and CDR2 YYREEE (reference sequence). The CDR3 length is 15 residues. V lost 4 bases and J lost 3; bases outside the gene matches: 6. CDR3 protein: CASSAAGEGYNEQFF. The CDR3 nucleotides read TGTGCCAGCAGCGCAGCGGGAGAGGGCTACAATGAGCAGTTCTTC.

This chain uses TRBV10-1 with TRBJ2-1; TRBD2 matches 11 bases. Per germline, CDR1 WNHNN and CDR2 SYGVQD (reference sequence). CDR3 length: 14 residues. V trimming: 11 bases; J trimming: 10 bases; junction bases outside the gene matches: 13. CDR3: CASQALAGVGEQFF. DNA of the CDR3: TGCGCCTCCCAGGCACTAGCGGGAGTAGGGGAGCAGTTCTTC.

The chain has TRBV5-1 and TRBJ2-1; 8 bases map to TRBD2. The CDR3 sequence is 14 residues long. Germline V CDR1 and CDR2: SGHRS, YFSETQ. J was trimmed by 8 bases and V by 0 bases; bases with no gene match: 4. The CDR3 coding sequence is TGCGCCAGCAGCTTGGAGGCAGCGGGAGATGAGCAGTTCTTC. Amino acid sequence: CASSLEAAGDEQFF.

The chain employs TRBV7-9 and TRBJ2-1; 7 bases are a match to TRBD1. This CDR3 contains 18 residues. Germline CDR1 is SEHNR and CDR2 is FQNEAQ (reference sequence). V was pared by 0 bases and J by 4 bases, with 12 bases of the junction left unmatched. In nucleotides, the CDR3 is TGTGCCAGCAGCTTAGCCCCCTGGCAGGGGGACGCTTACAATGAGCAGTTCTTC. Translating it yields CASSLAPWQGDAYNEQFF.

The chain carries TRBV7-6 and TRBJ1-4; D unclear. CDR1 and CDR2 from the germline V gene are SGHVS and FNYEAQ. The CDR3 contains 16 residues. The germline V and J ends were trimmed by 5 bases and 7 bases, with 20 bases remaining between them. The CDR3 DNA follows: TGTGCCAGCAGCCCCCTAGGTCTGGAAGGAGGTGAAAAACTGTTTTTT. Translation: CASSPLGLEGGEKLFF. Complete variable domain (other parts from reference TRBV7-6 and TRBJ1-4): GAGVSQSPRYKVTKRGQDVALRCDPISGHVSLYWYRQALGQGPEFLTYFNYEAQQDKSGLPNDRFSAERPEGSISTLTIQRTEQRDSAMYRCASSPLGLEGGEKLFFGSGTQLSVL.

V usage is TRBV15 and J usage is TRBJ2-7; 7 positions agree with TRBD2. CDR1 is LNHNV, CDR2 YYDKDF, per germline (reference sequence). V lost 3 bases and J lost 2; bases outside the gene matches: 13. CDR3 size: 17 residues. This chain's CDR3 is CATSRGGIAEPPYEQYF. The CDR3 DNA reads as TGTGCCACCAGCAGGGGGGGGATAGCCGAACCTCCCTACGAGCAGTACTTC.

The rearrangement links TRBV6-5 to TRBJ2-4; D is uncertain. V lost 8 bases, J lost 7 bases, and 18 bases lay in between. CDR1 is MNHEY, CDR2 SVGAGI, per germline. The CDR3 runs 14 residues. For the CDR3, the DNA is TGTGCCAGCTCGCCGGTAAACCTCATGAACATTCAGTACTTC. It specifies CASSPVNLMNIQYF.

V is TRBV7-3 and J is TRBJ2-2; 9 bases fit TRBD2. The germline gives CDR1 SGHTA, CDR2 FQGTGA. CDR3 length: 13 amino acids. The J segment lost 7 bases and the V segment lost 5 bases, leaving 2 bases of the junction unmatched. The CDR3 sequence is CASSIAGVGELFF. In DNA form, the CDR3 reads TGTGCCAGCAGCATAGCGGGAGTCGGGGAGCTGTTTTTT.

The V call is TRBV7-8, the J call TRBJ2-2; the D is unclear. V was pared by 7 bases and J by 1 base, with 13 bases between. The CDR3 has 15 residues. Germline-derived CDR1 and CDR2 are SGHVS and FQNEAQ. The CDR3 DNA sequence: TGTGCCAGCAAACGAGATCCCTTGAACACCGGGGAGCTGTTTTTT. Translated, it gives CASKRDPLNTGELFF.

The V gene is TRBV7-9, the J gene TRBJ1-4; TRBD1 might be the D (6 bases). V lost 3 bases to trimming and J lost 6 bases, with 14 bases between them. Germline V gene sequence: CDR1 SEHNR, CDR2 FQNEAQ (reference sequence). The CDR3 totals 15 residues. As DNA, the CDR3 is TGTGCCAGCAGCTTTTTCAGGGGAGGGGATGAAAAACTGTTTTTT. Translating it yields CASSFFRGGDEKLFF.

The chain has TRBV30 and TRBJ1-2, with D maybe TRBD1 (6 bases). Germline V CDR1 and CDR2: GTSNPN, SVGIG (reference sequence). CDR3 length: 13 amino acids. V was shortened by 0 bases and J by 6 bases, with 11 bases between the two germline ends. CDR3 coding DNA: TGTGCCTGGAGTGTGCAGGGGACCGATGGCTACACCTTC. Amino acids: CAWSVQGTDGYTF.

CDR3 bases: TGTGCCAGCAGTGCTTACTTGGCAACTAATGAAAAACTGTTTTTT. This encodes CASSAYLATNEKLFF. This chain connects TRBV28 to TRBJ1-4; D is unclear. Between the trimmed V and J ends, which lost 5 bases and 0 bases, there was a span of 10 bases. CDR3 length: 15 residues. CDR1 and CDR2 (germline): MDHEN, SYDVKM.

This chain connects TRBV19 to TRBJ1-1; tentatively, D is TRBD1 (6 bases). Deletions cut 4 bases from V and 3 bases from J, with 18 bases between. Germline values: CDR1 LNHDA, CDR2 SQIVND (reference sequence). CDR3 size: 16 residues. The CDR3 sequence is CASSRGQGRGHTEAFF. CDR3 bases: TGTGCCAGTAGTAGGGGGCAGGGAAGAGGGCACACTGAAGCTTTCTTT.

The chain uses TRBV7-9 and TRBJ2-4; the match to TRBD2 covers 7 bases. The germline V gene has CDR1 SEHNR and CDR2 FQNEAQ (reference sequence). After removal of 5 bases from V and 5 bases from J, the junction contained 15 bases not matched to a gene. This CDR3 spans 17 amino acids. DNA for the CDR3: TGTGCCAGCAGCCCCATCGGGCAAGCGGGACCACAAAACATTCAGTACTTC. It yields the protein CASSPIGQAGPQNIQYF.

The CDR3 nucleotides are TGTGCCAGCAGCCTCGCCCCGAATAGCGGGAGGTCGGATGAGCAGTTCTTC. Its translation: CASSLAPNSGRSDEQFF. The J gene is TRBJ2-1, the V gene TRBV5-6, with 10 bases that match TRBD2. CDR1 is SGHDT and CDR2 is YYEEEE in the germline V gene. V lost 4 bases, J lost 8 bases, and 15 bases stayed unmatched. The CDR3 sequence is 17 residues long.

This rearrangement joins TRBV4-1 to TRBJ2-2; 9 nucleotides match TRBD2. In germline, CDR1 is MGHRA, CDR2 YSYEKL. This CDR3 region has 15 residues. The V gene end was trimmed by 4 bases and the J gene end by 4 bases; junction bases not matched to a gene: 4. Here the CDR3 DNA reads TGCGCCAGCAGCCCTATGACTAGCGGCACCGGGGAGCTGTTTTTT. Residues: CASSPMTSGTGELFF.

The CDR3 is CAWSLNEQFF. CDR3 sequence (DNA): TGTGCCTGGAGTCTCAATGAGCAGTTCTTC. The chain combines TRBV30 with TRBJ2-1; D ambiguous. With 2 bases removed from V and 6 bases from J, the gap between germline ends came to 2 bases. The CDR3 has 10 residues. Per the germline V gene, CDR1 is GTSNPN and CDR2 is SVGIG (reference sequence).

The rearrangement joins TRBV6-6 to TRBJ2-7; 11 positions match TRBD2. The CDR3 contains 15 residues. Losses at the gene ends were 6 bases for V and 4 bases for J; bases not matched to a gene: 8. Germline CDR1 reads MNHNY; CDR2 reads SVGAGI (reference sequence). The DNA of the CDR3 is TGTGCCAGCAGGATGACTAGCGGGACAACTTACGAGCAGTACTTC. It codes for CASRMTSGTTYEQYF.

V and J are TRBV11-2 and TRBJ2-7, with 8 bases fitting TRBD1. The CDR3 totals 15 residues. Germline-derived CDR1 and CDR2 are SGHAT and FQNNGV. V was clipped by 3 bases and J by 1 base; unmatched bases: 5. CDR3 sequence: CASSLGTGGSYEQYF. The DNA of the CDR3 is TGTGCCAGCAGCTTGGGCACAGGGGGTTCCTACGAGCAGTACTTC.

This clone showed up just a few times. The V and J genes are TRBV27 and TRBJ1-5; D uncertain. V lost 6 bases and J 5 bases, leaving 11 bases between the germline ends. Germline V gene lookup returns CDR1 MNHEY and CDR2 SMNVEV (reference sequence). The CDR3 has 13 amino acids. CDR3: CASRPATDQPQHF. In nucleotides, the CDR3 is TGTGCCAGCAGGCCTGCCACAGATCAGCCCCAGCATTTT.

V gene TRBV5-1 combines with J gene TRBJ2-3, with D possibly matching TRBD2 (6 bases). The CDR3 is 15 residues long. V was cut by 4 bases and J by 4 bases, with 16 bases left in between. Germline loops: CDR1 SGHRS, CDR2 YFSETQ. CDR3 region: CASSGWEDPADTQYF. CDR3 nucleotides: TGCGCCAGCAGCGGGTGGGAGGATCCCGCAGATACGCAGTATTTT.

The V gene is TRBV7-2, the J gene TRBJ2-5; weak D call: TRBD2 (7 bases). This CDR3 has 15 residues. Trimming cost V 0 bases and J 5 bases, with 13 bases left between them. The germline CDR1 and CDR2 sequences are SGHTA and FQGNSA. The CDR3, as DNA: TGTGCCAGCAGCTTAGCGCCGGGGGGCTGGGAGACCCAGTACTTC. This translates into CASSLAPGGWETQYF.

This chain links TRBV6-4 with TRBJ2-1; 9 nucleotides match TRBD2. Germline V lookup: CDR1 MRHNA, CDR2 SNTAGT. Losses at the gene ends were 5 bases for V and 7 bases for J; bases not matched to a gene: 9. This CDR3 contains 15 residues. The CDR3 region has the DNA TGTGCCAGCAGTTCTGTAGCGGGAGCTGGAAATGAGCAGTTCTTC. Protein product: CASSSVAGAGNEQFF.